This T cell receptor (beta chain) was recorded in a study of beta chain features in type 1 diabetes. Study-level findings and limits: The cDNA sequencing approach could over-represent high-TCR-expressing cells. All four CD4+ subsets of Type 1 diabetes patients contained TCRB CDR3s that were moderately but significantly shorter.

Expressed TCRB transcripts were sequenced because the entire RNA isolate underwent reverse transcription. The data were produced by immunoSEQ multiplex PCR, yet TCRdb's version contains in-frame clones alone and is incomplete. The sample carries roughly 350,000 clones, about 10% recorded once. The CDR3 runs to 14 residues. Per germline, CDR1 ENHRY and CDR2 SYGVKD. The junction had 9 bases not matched to a gene; V was cut back by 1 base and J by 9 bases. This clone was observed a few times. Its antigen is still unknown. This receptor was taken from a woman under 40 in good health. V gene TRBV10-3 combines with J gene TRBJ2-7; 7 positions agree with TRBD1. Sequencing was carried out using naive CD4+ T cells from blood. The CDR3 is CAISEWGQSTAQYF. CDR3 coding DNA: TGTGCCATCAGTGAGTGGGGACAGAGCACAGCGCAGTACTTC.